The 26 T cell receptor beta chains in this list originate from one sample, sequenced in a study of T cells in Graves' hyperthyroidism and ophthalmopathy. Template material for amplifying TCR beta CDR3 regions consisted of RNA transcripts. The HTBI set primed first-round TCR CDR3 RT-PCR. MiXCR, run by TCRdb on the multiplex PCR reads, gives a single entry per CDR3 protein. The table records approximately 400,000 distinct CDR3 sequences, 19% of them present only once. Sequencing was performed on blood. These receptors came from a woman aged 18-29 years with Graves' hyperthyroidism.

In this sample, this clonotype turned up a few times. The chain recombines TRBV18 with TRBJ1-1; 8 bases line up with TRBD1. V shed 2 bases, J shed 1 base, and the junction held 6 bases outside the gene matches. The length of the CDR3 is 16 residues. Germline CDR1 reads KGHSH; CDR2 reads LQKENI. In nucleotides, the CDR3 is TGTGCCAGCTCACCATCAGGGGGCCCTCGGAACACTGAAGCTTTCTTT. This translates into CASSPSGGPRNTEAFF.

This clonotype was counted between two and nine times. The chain is built from TRBV20-1 and TRBJ2-2; no definite D call. From germline, CDR1 is DFQATT and CDR2 SNEGSKA (reference sequence). The CDR3 length is 12 residues. Trimming removed 2 bases at V and 7 bases at J, with 8 bases between. The CDR3 spells CSARYGGGELFF. The CDR3, as DNA: TGCAGTGCTAGATATGGCGGCGGGGAGCTGTTTTTT.

This clonotype was detected only once. This chain connects TRBV19 to TRBJ1-1; D not resolved. This CDR3 is built from 13 residues. V lost 2 bases and J 3 bases, leaving 7 bases between the germline ends. Germline CDR1 and CDR2: LNHDA and SQIVND (reference sequence). The CDR3 here is CASSIKKDTEAFF. The CDR3 DNA is TGTGCCAGTAGTATAAAGAAGGACACTGAAGCTTTCTTT.

This clonotype came up many times. The chain carries TRBV7-8 and TRBJ1-5; D uncertain. Looked up from germline, CDR1 is SGHVS and CDR2 is FQNEAQ. The CDR3 is 13 amino acids. Between the trimmed V and J ends, which lost 3 bases and 5 bases, there was a span of 8 bases. The CDR3 region has the DNA TGTGCCAGCAGCTTCCCGGGATATCAGCCCCAGCATTTT. This translates into CASSFPGYQPQHF.

This clonotype was found many times. The chain couples TRBV7-3 to TRBJ1-1, with D possibly TRBD1 on 5 matching bases. The CDR3 is made up of 13 amino acids. Germline loops: CDR1 SGHTA, CDR2 FQGTGA. The V end was cut by 2 bases, the J end by 10 bases, with 14 bases between. The CDR3 DNA reads as TGTGCCAGCAGCTTACGGGACGGGGAACTAGCTTTCTTT. This gives the protein CASSLRDGELAFF. The whole variable domain, remainder taken from reference TRBV7-3 and TRBJ1-1, is GAGVSQTPSNKVTEKGKYVELRCDPISGHTALYWYRQSLGQGPEFLIYFQGTGAADDSGLPNDRFFAVRPEGSVSTLKIQRTERGDSAVYLCASSLRDGELAFFGQGTRLTVV.

This clonotype was picked up many times. V usage is TRBV4-1 and J usage is TRBJ2-2, with D perhaps being TRBD1 or TRBD2 (7 bases each). The length of the CDR3 is 18 residues. V was clipped by 4 bases and J by 0 bases, with 18 bases between them. Germline V gene data show CDR1 as MGHRA and CDR2 as YSYEKL. The CDR3 DNA reads TGCGCCAGCAGCCGAAAAGGGGGCGGGGGAACGAACACCGGGGAGCTGTTTTTT. This sequence encodes CASSRKGGGGTNTGELFF.

The chain has TRBV5-1 and TRBJ2-7; 9 bases align to TRBD1. Germline V gene lookup returns CDR1 SGHRS and CDR2 YFSETQ. J gave up 3 bases and V 2 bases, and 9 bases lay outside the gene matches. The length of the CDR3 is 16 residues. Here the CDR3 reads CASSLGEGQGFYEQYF. The CDR3 DNA is TGCGCCAGCAGCTTAGGGGAGGGACAGGGCTTCTACGAGCAGTACTTC.

This clonotype was detected many times. The chain combines TRBV6-1 with TRBJ2-4; a possible D gene is TRBD1 (6 bases). The CDR3 extends over 15 amino acids. Trimming left V 2 bases short and J 4 bases short, with 12 bases between. CDR1 is MNHNS, CDR2 SASEGT, per germline. The CDR3 bases are TGTGCCAGCAGTGAATCCGGACAGCCGAAAAACATTCAGTACTTC. This translates into CASSESGQPKNIQYF.

This clonotype was counted at least ten times. This chain uses TRBV30 with TRBJ2-5; D gene ambiguous. V lost 0 bases, J lost 4 bases, and 6 bases lay in between. The CDR3 is made up of 12 amino acids. Germline CDR1 is GTSNPN and CDR2 is SVGIG (reference sequence). DNA for the CDR3: TGTGCCTGGAGTGTAATGGGAGAGACCCAGTACTTC. It translates to CAWSVMGETQYF. The variable domain in full, with the rest retrieved from reference TRBV30 and TRBJ2-5, is SQTIHQWPATLVQPVGSPLSLECTVEGTSNPNLYWYRQAAGRGLQLLFYSVGIGQISSEVPQNLSASRPQDRQFILSSKKLLLSDSGFYLCAWSVMGETQYFGPGTRLLVL.

The rearrangement uses TRBV4-1 and TRBJ1-5; no firm D call. Germline lookup yields CDR1 MGHRA and CDR2 YSYEKL. CDR3 length equals 15 residues. V gave up 4 bases and J gave up 4 bases, with 14 bases separating them. As DNA, the CDR3 is TGCGCCAGCAGCCTGAGAGAACAGCTTAATCAGCCCCAGCATTTT. As protein: CASSLREQLNQPQHF.

The chain recombines TRBV12-3 or TRBV12-4 with TRBJ1-3; no clear D gene. V was shortened by 3 bases and J by 4 bases, with 7 bases between the two germline ends. This CDR3 region has 13 residues. The CDR3 reads CASSFSEGNTIYF. The CDR3 coding sequence is TGTGCCAGCAGTTTTTCAGAGGGAAACACCATATATTTT.

This clonotype was detected many times. The chain couples TRBV28 to TRBJ1-1; no clear D. The CDR3 sequence is 12 residues long. Per germline, CDR1 MDHEN and CDR2 SYDVKM. Trimming took off 7 bases at V and 11 bases at J, with 17 bases between the two ends. The CDR3 loop is CASNTLDRAAFF. CDR3 DNA: TGTGCCAGCAATACCCTGGACCGGGCCGCTTTCTTT.

This clonotype was observed many times. This chain connects TRBV2 to TRBJ1-1; D is uncertain. The CDR3 runs 14 residues. Germline V lookup: CDR1 SNHLY, CDR2 FYNNEI. Trimming took 11 bases from V and 5 from J, leaving 21 bases between them. CDR3 sequence: CAHSEAQIGTEAFF. The DNA for the CDR3 is TGTGCCCACAGTGAGGCCCAAATCGGGACTGAAGCTTTCTTT.

This clonotype was seen ten or more times. The CDR3 DNA is TGCAGTGCTCCGACCGGGACAGGGCATCGAGGCGAGCAGTACTTC. This codes for CSAPTGTGHRGEQYF. This rearrangement joins TRBV20-1 to TRBJ2-7, with TRBD1 matching over 9 bases. Losses at the gene ends were 5 bases for V and 6 bases for J; bases not matched to a gene: 14. CDR1 and CDR2 from the germline V gene are DFQATT and SNEGSKA (reference sequence). The CDR3 is made up of 15 amino acids.

This clonotype was counted ten times or more. This rearrangement joins TRBV27 to TRBJ1-5; D is possibly TRBD1 (5 bases). Per the germline V gene, CDR1 is MNHEY and CDR2 is SMNVEV (reference sequence). This CDR3 is built from 15 residues. Trimming cost V 6 bases and J 5 bases, with 17 bases left between them. The CDR3 DNA is TGTGCCAGCAGGCGGGGACCCGCCCCCGATCAGCCCCAGCATTTT. This codes for CASRRGPAPDQPQHF.

The chain joins TRBV19 to TRBJ1-1; 8 bases align to TRBD1. Germline loops: CDR1 LNHDA, CDR2 SQIVND (reference sequence). The J segment lost 3 bases and the V segment lost 10 bases, leaving 10 bases of the junction unmatched. CDR3 size: 14 residues. This CDR3 reads CATPRTGPDTEAFF. The CDR3 DNA reads TGTGCCACCCCTCGGACAGGGCCGGACACTGAAGCTTTCTTT.

This clonotype was counted many times. The rearrangement uses TRBV7-8 and TRBJ2-7; TRBD2 aligns across 7 bases. The germline V gene encodes CDR1 SGHVS and CDR2 FQNEAQ. V trimming: 4 bases; J trimming: 7 bases; junction bases outside the gene matches: 7. The CDR3 length is 13 residues. The CDR3 DNA is TGTGCCAGCAGCTCTAGCGGACAAAGTGAGCAGTACTTC. Amino acids: CASSSSGQSEQYF.

J is TRBJ1-5 and V is TRBV15; 7 bases agree with TRBD1. The germline gives CDR1 LNHNV, CDR2 YYDKDF (reference sequence). The CDR3 runs to 16 residues. The junction had 4 bases not matched to a gene; V was cut back by 1 base and J by 1 base. The chain's CDR3 is CATSRATGVSNQPQHF. CDR3 bases: TGTGCCACCAGCAGAGCTACAGGGGTAAGCAATCAGCCCCAGCATTTT.

This clonotype has ten or more counts. The chain is built from TRBV11-2 and TRBJ1-1; 8 nucleotides match TRBD1. Germline V gives CDR1 SGHAT, CDR2 FQNNGV. The CDR3 has 17 amino acids. V shed 5 bases, J shed 1 base, and the junction held 12 bases outside the gene matches. This CDR3 reads CASSLRGDRCRNTEAFF. The CDR3 nucleotides are TGTGCCAGCAGCCTCAGGGGGGACAGGTGTAGGAACACTGAAGCTTTCTTT.

This clonotype was seen at least ten times. The J gene is TRBJ1-1, the V gene TRBV13; the D is unclear. The V gene's germline CDR1 is PRHDT and CDR2 FYEKMQ (reference sequence). This CDR3 spans 14 amino acids. The V and J ends lost 7 bases and 2 bases respectively, with 14 bases between them. This CDR3 is CASTPGPSNTEAFF. The CDR3 coding sequence is TGTGCCAGCACCCCGGGCCCGTCTAACACTGAAGCTTTCTTT.

This clonotype was seen many times. The chain recombines TRBV11-1 with TRBJ2-7, with 10 bases identical to TRBD2. V shed 5 bases and J 3 bases; nucleotides not matched to a gene: 4. Germline V CDR1 and CDR2: SGHAT, FQDESV (reference sequence). This CDR3 is built from 14 residues. Here the CDR3 reads CASSQGLADYEQYF. The CDR3 DNA follows: TGTGCCAGCAGCCAAGGACTAGCGGACTACGAGCAGTACTTC.

The V call is TRBV15, the J call TRBJ2-3; no clear D gene. The CDR3 runs 15 residues. V lost 0 bases and J 1 base, leaving 8 bases between the germline ends. Germline V gene data show CDR1 as LNHNV and CDR2 as YYDKDF (reference sequence). The CDR3 here is CATSRDFSGTDTQYF. As DNA, the CDR3 is TGTGCCACCAGCAGAGATTTTTCTGGCACAGATACGCAGTATTTT.

This clonotype was observed at least ten times. The CDR3 sequence: CASSKGLLNYEQYF. The CDR3 region has the DNA TGTGCCAGCAGCAAAGGTTTACTCAACTACGAGCAGTACTTC. The rearrangement links TRBV27 to TRBJ2-7; D remains unclear. CDR1 is MNHEY, CDR2 SMNVEV, per germline (reference sequence). Trimming stripped 6 bases from V and 3 bases from J, with 15 bases between. The CDR3 has 14 amino acids.

This clonotype has a count of ten or more. V gene TRBV12-3 or TRBV12-4 combines with J gene TRBJ1-1; tentative D call: TRBD1 (5 bases). The CDR3 contains 14 residues. V was pared by 7 bases and J by 3 bases, with 15 bases between. The CDR3 protein is CASNERGLYTEAFF. CDR3 DNA sequence: TGTGCCAGCAACGAGAGGGGCCTCTACACTGAAGCTTTCTTT.

The sample holds a few counts of this clonotype. The V and J genes are TRBV7-3 and TRBJ2-7, with D perhaps matching TRBD2 (7 bases). The germline V and J ends were trimmed by 6 bases and 3 bases, with 15 bases remaining between them. The CDR3 loop spans 14 amino acids. Germline CDR1 and CDR2: SGHTA and FQGTGA. The CDR3 sequence: CASSLWGGHYEQYF. The CDR3 DNA is TGTGCCAGCAGTCTCTGGGGGGGCCACTACGAGCAGTACTTC.

At least ten counts were recorded for this clonotype. V gene TRBV12-3 or TRBV12-4 combines with J gene TRBJ2-7, with D hard to call. The CDR3 runs 13 residues. V lost 10 bases to trimming and J lost 1 base, with 14 bases between them. CDR3 sequence reads: CATTDGLSYEQYF. The CDR3 bases are TGTGCCACCACGGACGGGTTGTCCTACGAGCAGTACTTC.